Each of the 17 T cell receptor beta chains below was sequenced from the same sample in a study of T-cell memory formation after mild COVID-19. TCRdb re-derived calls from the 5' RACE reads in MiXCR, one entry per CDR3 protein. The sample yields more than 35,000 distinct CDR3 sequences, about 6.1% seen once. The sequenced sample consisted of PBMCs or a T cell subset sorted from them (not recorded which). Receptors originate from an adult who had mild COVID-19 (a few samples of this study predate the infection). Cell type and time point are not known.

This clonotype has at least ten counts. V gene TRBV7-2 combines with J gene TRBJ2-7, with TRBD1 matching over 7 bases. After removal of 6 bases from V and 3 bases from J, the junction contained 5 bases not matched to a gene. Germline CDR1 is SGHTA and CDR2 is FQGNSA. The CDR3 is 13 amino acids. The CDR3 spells CASSSDRRYEQYF. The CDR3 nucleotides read TGTGCCAGCAGTTCGGACAGGCGCTACGAGCAGTACTTC.

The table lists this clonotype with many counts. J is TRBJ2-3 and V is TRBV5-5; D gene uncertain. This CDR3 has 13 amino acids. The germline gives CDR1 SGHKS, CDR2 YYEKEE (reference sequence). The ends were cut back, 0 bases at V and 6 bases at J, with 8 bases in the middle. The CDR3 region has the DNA TGTGCCAGCAGCTTGGAGGTCAGGGATACGCAGTATTTT. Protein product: CASSLEVRDTQYF. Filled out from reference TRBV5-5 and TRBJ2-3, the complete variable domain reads DAGVTQSPTHLIKTRGQQVTLRCSPISGHKSVSWYQQVLGQGPQFIFQYYEKEERGRGNFPDRFSARQFPNYSSELNVNALLLGDSALYLCASSLEVRDTQYFGPGTRLTVL.

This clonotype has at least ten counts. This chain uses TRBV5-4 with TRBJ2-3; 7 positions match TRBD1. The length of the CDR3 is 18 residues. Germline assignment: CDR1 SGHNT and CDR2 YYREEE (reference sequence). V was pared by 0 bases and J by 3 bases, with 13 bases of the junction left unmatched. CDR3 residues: CASSLEAPQQGVTDTQYF. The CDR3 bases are TGTGCCAGCAGCTTGGAAGCACCCCAGCAGGGGGTAACAGATACGCAGTATTTT.

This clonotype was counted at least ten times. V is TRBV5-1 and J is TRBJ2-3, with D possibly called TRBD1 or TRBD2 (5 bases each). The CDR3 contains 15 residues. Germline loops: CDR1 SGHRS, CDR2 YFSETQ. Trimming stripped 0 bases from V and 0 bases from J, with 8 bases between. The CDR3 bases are TGCGCCAGCAGCTTGGATGGGGGTAGCACAGATACGCAGTATTTT. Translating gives CASSLDGGSTDTQYF.

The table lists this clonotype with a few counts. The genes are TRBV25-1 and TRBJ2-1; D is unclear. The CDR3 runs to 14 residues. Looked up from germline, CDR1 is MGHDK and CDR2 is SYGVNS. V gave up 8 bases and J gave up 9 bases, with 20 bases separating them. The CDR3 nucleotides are TGTGCCAGCCGAACCCCGGTGGGCTACCCTGAGCAGTTCTTC. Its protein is CASRTPVGYPEQFF.

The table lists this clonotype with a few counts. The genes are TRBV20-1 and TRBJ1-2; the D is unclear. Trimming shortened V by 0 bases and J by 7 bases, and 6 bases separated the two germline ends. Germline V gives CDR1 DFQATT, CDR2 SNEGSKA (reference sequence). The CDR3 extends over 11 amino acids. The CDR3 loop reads CSARDWGGYTF. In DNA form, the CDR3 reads TGCAGTGCTAGAGATTGGGGTGGCTACACCTTC.

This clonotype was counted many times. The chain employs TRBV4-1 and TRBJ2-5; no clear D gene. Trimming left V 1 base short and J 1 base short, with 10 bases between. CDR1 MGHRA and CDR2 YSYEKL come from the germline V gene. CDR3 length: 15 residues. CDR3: CASSQVVESQETQYF. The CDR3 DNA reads TGCGCCAGCAGCCAAGTGGTAGAGAGCCAAGAGACCCAGTACTTC.

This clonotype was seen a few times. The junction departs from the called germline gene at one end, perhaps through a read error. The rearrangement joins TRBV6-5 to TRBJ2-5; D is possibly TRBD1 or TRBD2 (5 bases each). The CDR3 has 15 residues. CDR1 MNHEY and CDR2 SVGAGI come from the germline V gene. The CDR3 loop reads CASSRRDPRRETHYF. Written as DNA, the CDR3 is TGTGCCAGCAGTCGTCGGGACCCTCGAAGGGAGACCCATTACTTC.

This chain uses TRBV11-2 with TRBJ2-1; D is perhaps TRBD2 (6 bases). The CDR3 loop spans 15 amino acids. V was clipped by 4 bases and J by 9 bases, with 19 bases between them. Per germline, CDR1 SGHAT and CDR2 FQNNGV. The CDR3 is CASSSKPGLGSEQFF. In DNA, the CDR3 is TGTGCCAGCAGCTCCAAACCGGGACTCGGTAGTGAGCAGTTCTTC.

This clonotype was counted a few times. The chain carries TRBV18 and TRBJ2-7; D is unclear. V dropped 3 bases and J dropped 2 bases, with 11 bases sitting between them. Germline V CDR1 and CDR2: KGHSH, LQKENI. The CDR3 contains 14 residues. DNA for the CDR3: TGTGCCAGCTCACCGGGTCAGGTCCCCTACGAGCAGTACTTC. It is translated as CASSPGQVPYEQYF.

The CDR3 is CASRRGGDEQFF. The CDR3, as DNA: TGTGCCAGCAGGCGAGGGGGTGATGAGCAGTTCTTC. V is TRBV7-9 and J is TRBJ2-1; TRBD1 is a possible D gene (6 bases). The CDR3 contains 12 residues. The germline V gene encodes CDR1 SEHNR and CDR2 FQNEAQ (reference sequence). The V end lost 6 bases, the J end lost 8 bases, and 11 bases lay between the germline ends. Full variable domain (remainder filled in from reference TRBV7-9 and TRBJ2-1): DTGVSQNPRHKITKRGQNVTFRCDPISEHNRLYWYRQTLGQGPEFLTYFQNEAQLEKSRLLSDRFSAERPKGSFSTLEIQRTEQGDSAMYLCASRRGGDEQFFGPGTRLTVL.

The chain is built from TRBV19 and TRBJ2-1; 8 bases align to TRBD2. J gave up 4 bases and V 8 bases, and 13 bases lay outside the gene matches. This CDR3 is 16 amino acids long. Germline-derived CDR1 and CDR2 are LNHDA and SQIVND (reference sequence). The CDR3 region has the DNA TGTGCCAGTTCACTCGGGGGGGGCACTCAGTACAATGAGCAGTTCTTC. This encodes CASSLGGGTQYNEQFF. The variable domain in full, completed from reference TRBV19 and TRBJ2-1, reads DGGITQSPKYLFRKEGQNVTLSCEQNLNHDAMYWYRQDPGQGLRLIYYSQIVNDFQKGDIAEGYSVSREKKESFPLTVTSAQKNPTAFYLCASSLGGGTQYNEQFFGPGTRLTVL.

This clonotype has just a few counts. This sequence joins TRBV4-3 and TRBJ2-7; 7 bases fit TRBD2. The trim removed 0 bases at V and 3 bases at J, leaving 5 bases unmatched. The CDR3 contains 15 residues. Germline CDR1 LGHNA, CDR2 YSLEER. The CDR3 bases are TGCGCCAGCAGCCAAGATACCCGGACTAGCTACGAGCAGTACTTC. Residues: CASSQDTRTSYEQYF.

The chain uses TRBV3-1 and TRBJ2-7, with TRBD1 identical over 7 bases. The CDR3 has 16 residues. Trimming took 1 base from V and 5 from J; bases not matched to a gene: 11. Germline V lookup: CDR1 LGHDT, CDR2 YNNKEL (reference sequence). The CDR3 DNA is TGTGCCAGCAGCCAAGTTAACAGGGGACCGTGGGACGAGCAGTACTTC. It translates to CASSQVNRGPWDEQYF.

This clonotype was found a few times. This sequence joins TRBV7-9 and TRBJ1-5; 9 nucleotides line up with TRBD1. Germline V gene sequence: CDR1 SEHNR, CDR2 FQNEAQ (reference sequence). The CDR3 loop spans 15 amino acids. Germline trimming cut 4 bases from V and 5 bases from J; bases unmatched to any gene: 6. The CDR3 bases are TGTGCCAGCAGCTCGCGACAGGGGGAAGATCAGCCCCAGCATTTT. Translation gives CASSSRQGEDQPQHF.

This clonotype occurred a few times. DNA for the CDR3: TGCGCCAGCAGCCAAGTCGATATGGGGTTGAACACCGGGGAGCTGTTTTTT. Amino acid sequence: CASSQVDMGLNTGELFF. The chain carries TRBV4-1 and TRBJ2-2, with D unresolved. V was clipped by 1 base and J by 1 base, with 13 bases between them. Germline V gene lookup returns CDR1 MGHRA and CDR2 YSYEKL. CDR3 length: 17 amino acids.

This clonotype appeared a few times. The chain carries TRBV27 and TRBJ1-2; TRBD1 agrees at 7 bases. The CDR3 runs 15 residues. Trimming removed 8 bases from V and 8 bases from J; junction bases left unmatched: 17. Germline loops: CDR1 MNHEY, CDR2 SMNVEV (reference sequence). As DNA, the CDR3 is TGTGCCAGCCGCCCCCCTTCGACAGGGAAAGGCGGCTACACCTTC. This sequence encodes CASRPPSTGKGGYTF.